The present T cell receptor beta chain was sequenced within a study of CD8 T cells in Susac syndrome. In blood CD8+ and CD4+ T cells, TCR beta underwent sequencing. Negative isolation yielded CD4+ and CD8+ T cells, and FACS enriched TEMRA cells. V lost 6 bases and J lost 8, with 13 bases in between. The CDR3 runs to 11 residues. Germline loops: CDR1 SQVTM, CDR2 ANQGSEA. An amount of RNA that ranged from 0.5 to 1 ug was reverse transcribed with random hexamers. Amplification of TCR beta CDR3 spanned 54 Vbeta and 13 Jbeta via immunoSEQ multiplex PCR. One entry per CDR3 protein results from TCRdb running MiXCR on the immunoSEQ multiplex PCR reads. The sample carries 130,000 to 150,000 distinct CDR3 sequences, approximately 96% recorded once.

The V gene is TRBV29-1, the J gene TRBJ1-1; no clear D gene. The sequence was collected from a human donor with Susac syndrome. The source material was CD4+ T cells from PBMCs. The CDR3 here is CSVLHGLEAFF. CDR3 in DNA: TGCAGCGTGCTGCACGGTTTAGAAGCTTTCTTT.